Reported below is one TCR beta chain. Its antigen remains undetermined. It has no much larger one-base neighbor in the sample; base qualities were not kept. CDR1 LGHDT and CDR2 YNNKEL are derived from the germline V gene (reference sequence). The V end loses 5 bases and the J end loses 0 bases, and a stretch of 19 bases separates them. Including the terminal cysteine and phenylalanine, the CDR3 comprises 18 residues. Only the CDR3 DNA stays, 54 bases, in frame from base 1. The Qiagen DNeasy Kit was used to extract genomic DNA from the sorted cells. The immunoSEQ platform was used for deep sequencing of the TCR beta chain. The original pipeline was this. The immunoSEQ Analyzer software was used to analyze the repertoire data. The table comes from immuneACCESS by way of TCRdb, which keeps in-frame sequences with V and J called. Part of the clones is missing from these tables; in studies checked, under half for an unresolved V gene and the rest for unknown reasons. D and trimming were read from the DNA, whereas the V and J calls and clone size are those reported in that table. Counted in this sample were under 20,000 clones; almost 85% of them appeared once. The biggest ten clones account for roughly 31% of the sample.

These data originate in a study of EBV T-cell therapy then PD-1 blockade in nasopharyngeal carcinoma (dated by TCRdb to the early 2020s). The sample's treatment or condition label is to be understood as: AdE1-LMPpoly-expanded autologous EBV-specific T-cell therapy followed by anti-PD-1 nivolumab. Recombination linked TRBV3-1 (or the pseudogene TRBV3-2) to TRBJ2-2; TRBD2 is perhaps the D gene, given 7 matching bases. Source: CD8+ T cells from blood, taken at day 33 from a patient whose treatment included autologous EBV-specific T cells and nivolumab. This TCR was recovered from a man aged 35 to 55 with nasopharyngeal carcinoma. The DNA is as follows: TGTGCCAGCAGCGTCCCGCGGGCGGGGGCCTCGAACACCGGGGAGCTGTTTTTT. It specifies CASSVPRAGASNTGELFF.